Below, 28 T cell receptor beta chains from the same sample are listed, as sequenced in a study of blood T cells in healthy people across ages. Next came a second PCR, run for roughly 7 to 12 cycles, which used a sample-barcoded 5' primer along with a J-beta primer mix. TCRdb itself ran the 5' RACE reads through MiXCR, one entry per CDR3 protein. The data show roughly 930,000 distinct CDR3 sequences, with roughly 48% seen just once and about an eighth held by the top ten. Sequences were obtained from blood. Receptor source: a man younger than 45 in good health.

The CDR3 DNA is TGCGCCAGCAGCCAGACAAGAGGGCCGGACAGACCTAAACCCAAGAACTACGAGCAGTACTTC. Amino acids: CASSQTRGPDRPKPKNYEQYF. The V and J genes are TRBV4-1 and TRBJ2-7; possibly TRBD1 for D (6 bases). This CDR3 is built from 21 residues. V was cut by 3 bases and J by 3 bases, with 33 bases left in between. Germline V CDR1 and CDR2: MGHRA, YSYEKL.

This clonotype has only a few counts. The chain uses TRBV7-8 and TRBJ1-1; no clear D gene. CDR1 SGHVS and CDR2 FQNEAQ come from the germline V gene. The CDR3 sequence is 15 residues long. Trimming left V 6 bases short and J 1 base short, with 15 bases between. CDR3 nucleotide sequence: TGTGCCAGCAGTGAGACCGGGAGGTCGAACACTGAAGCTTTCTTT. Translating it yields CASSETGRSNTEAFF.

CDR3 amino acids: CASSLGTSSRAGELFF. The CDR3 DNA reads TGTGCCAGCAGTTTAGGGACATCCTCGAGGGCCGGGGAGCTGTTTTTT. The V gene is TRBV27, the J gene TRBJ2-2; possible D gene TRBD1, 6 bases. The germline V gene encodes CDR1 MNHEY and CDR2 SMNVEV (reference sequence). The length of the CDR3 is 16 residues. The germline V and J ends were trimmed by 2 bases and 6 bases, with 16 bases remaining between them.

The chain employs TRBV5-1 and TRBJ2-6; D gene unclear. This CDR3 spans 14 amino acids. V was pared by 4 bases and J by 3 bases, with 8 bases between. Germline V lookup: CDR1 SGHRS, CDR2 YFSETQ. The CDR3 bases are TGCGCCAGCAGCGTCTTTTTTGGGGCCAACGTCCTGACTTTC. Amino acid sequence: CASSVFFGANVLTF. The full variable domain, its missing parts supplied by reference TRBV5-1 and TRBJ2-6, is KAGVTQTPRYLIKTRGQQVTLSCSPISGHRSVSWYQQTPGQGLQFLFEYFSETQRNKGNFPGRFSGRQFSNSRSEMNVSTLELGDSALYLCASSVFFGANVLTFGAGSRLTVL.

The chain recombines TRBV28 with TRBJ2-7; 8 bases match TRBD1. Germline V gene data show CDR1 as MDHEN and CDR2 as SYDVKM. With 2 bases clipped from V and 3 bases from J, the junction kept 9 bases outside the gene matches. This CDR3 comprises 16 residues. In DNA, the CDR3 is TGTGCCAGCAGTTTACTCCTCGGGACAGGTGACTACGAGCAGTACTTC. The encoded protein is CASSLLLGTGDYEQYF.

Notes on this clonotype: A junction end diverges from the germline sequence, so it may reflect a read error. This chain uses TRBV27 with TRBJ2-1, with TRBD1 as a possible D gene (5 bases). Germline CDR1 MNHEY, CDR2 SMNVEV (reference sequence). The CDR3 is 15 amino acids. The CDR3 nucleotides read TGTGCCAACAGTTTATGGGCAGGGAAATCTTATGAGCAGTTCTTC. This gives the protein CANSLWAGKSYEQFF.

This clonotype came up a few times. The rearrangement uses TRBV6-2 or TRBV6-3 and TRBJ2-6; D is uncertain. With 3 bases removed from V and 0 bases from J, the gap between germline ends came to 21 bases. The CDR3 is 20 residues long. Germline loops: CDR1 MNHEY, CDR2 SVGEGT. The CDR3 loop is CASSYSPTPDQSSGANVLTF. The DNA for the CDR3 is TGTGCCAGCAGTTATAGTCCAACACCTGACCAGAGCTCTGGGGCCAACGTCCTGACTTTC.

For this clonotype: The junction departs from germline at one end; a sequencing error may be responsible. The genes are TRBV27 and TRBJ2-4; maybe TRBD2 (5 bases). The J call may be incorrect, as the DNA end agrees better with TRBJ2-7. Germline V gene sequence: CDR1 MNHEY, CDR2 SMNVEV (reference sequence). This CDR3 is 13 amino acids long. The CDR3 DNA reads TGTGCCAGCAGTTGGACTCGCTCCTGCGAGCAGTACTTC. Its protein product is CASSWTRSCEQYF.

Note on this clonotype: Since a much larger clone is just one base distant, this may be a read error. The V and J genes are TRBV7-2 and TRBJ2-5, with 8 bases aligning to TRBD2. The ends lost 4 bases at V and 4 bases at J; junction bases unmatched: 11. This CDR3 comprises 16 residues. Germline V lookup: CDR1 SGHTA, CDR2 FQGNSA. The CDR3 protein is CASSSRRTSRTETQYF. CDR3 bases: TGTGCCAGCAGCTCCCGCCGGACTAGCCGGACAGAGACCCAGTACTTC.

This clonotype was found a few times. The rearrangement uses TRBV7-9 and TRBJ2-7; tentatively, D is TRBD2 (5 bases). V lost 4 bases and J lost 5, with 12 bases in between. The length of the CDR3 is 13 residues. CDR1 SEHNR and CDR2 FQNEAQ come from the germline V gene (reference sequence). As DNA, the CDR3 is TGTGCCAGCAGCTCCCCGGCGGGTCACGAGCAGTACTTC. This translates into CASSSPAGHEQYF. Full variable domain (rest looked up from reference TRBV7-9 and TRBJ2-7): DTGVSQNPRHKITKRGQNVTFRCDPISEHNRLYWYRQTLGQGPEFLTYFQNEAQLEKSRLLSDRFSAERPKGSFSTLEIQRTEQGDSAMYLCASSSPAGHEQYFGPGTRLTVT.

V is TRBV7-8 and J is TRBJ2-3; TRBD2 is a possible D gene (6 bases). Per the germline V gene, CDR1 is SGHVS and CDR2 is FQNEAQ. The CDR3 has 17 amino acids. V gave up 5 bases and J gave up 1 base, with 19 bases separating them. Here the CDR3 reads CASSALPISGGTDTQYF. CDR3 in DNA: TGTGCCAGCAGCGCCCTCCCTATTTCGGGGGGCACAGATACGCAGTATTTT.

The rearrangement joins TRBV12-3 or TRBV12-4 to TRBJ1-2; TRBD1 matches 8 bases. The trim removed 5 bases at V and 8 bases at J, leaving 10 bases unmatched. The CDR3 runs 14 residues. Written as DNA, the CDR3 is TGTGCCAGCAGTACAGTGCCGGGACAGGCCGGCTACACCTTC. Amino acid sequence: CASSTVPGQAGYTF.

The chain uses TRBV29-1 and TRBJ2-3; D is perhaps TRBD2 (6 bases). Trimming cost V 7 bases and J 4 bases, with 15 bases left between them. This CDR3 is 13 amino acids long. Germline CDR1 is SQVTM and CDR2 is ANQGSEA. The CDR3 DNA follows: TGCAGCGCCTGGCGGGATGGCCCAGATACGCAGTATTTT. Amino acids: CSAWRDGPDTQYF.

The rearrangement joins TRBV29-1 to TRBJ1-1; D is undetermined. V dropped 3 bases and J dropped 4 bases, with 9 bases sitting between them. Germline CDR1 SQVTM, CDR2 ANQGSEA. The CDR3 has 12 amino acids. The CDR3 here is CSVDGSGTEAFF. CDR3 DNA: TGCAGCGTTGATGGAAGCGGCACTGAAGCTTTCTTT. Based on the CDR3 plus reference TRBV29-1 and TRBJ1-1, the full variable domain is SAVISQKPSRDICQRGTSLTIQCQVDSQVTMMFWYRQQPGQSLTLIATANQGSEATYESGFVIDKFPISRPNLTFSTLTVSNMSPEDSSIYLCSVDGSGTEAFFGQGTRLTVV.

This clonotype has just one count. The DNA of the CDR3 is TGTGCCAACTTATCGACAGGGGGCGAGACCCAGTACTTC. Encoded protein: CANLSTGGETQYF. V usage is TRBV12-3 or TRBV12-4 and J usage is TRBJ2-5, with TRBD1 identical over 10 bases. J lost 5 bases, V lost 10 bases, and 7 bases had no gene match. The CDR3 length is 13 residues.

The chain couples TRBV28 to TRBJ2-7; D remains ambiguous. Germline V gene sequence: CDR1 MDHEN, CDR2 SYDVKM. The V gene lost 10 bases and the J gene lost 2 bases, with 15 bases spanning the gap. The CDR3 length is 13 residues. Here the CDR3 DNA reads TGTGCCACCTCTCCCCAGACAACCTACGAGCAGTACTTC. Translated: CATSPQTTYEQYF.

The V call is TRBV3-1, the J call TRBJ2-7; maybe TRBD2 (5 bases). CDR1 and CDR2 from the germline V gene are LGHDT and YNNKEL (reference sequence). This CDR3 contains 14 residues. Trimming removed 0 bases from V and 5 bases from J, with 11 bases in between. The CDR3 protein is CASSQEPRADEQYF. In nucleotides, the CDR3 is TGTGCCAGCAGCCAAGAACCTAGAGCGGACGAGCAGTACTTC.

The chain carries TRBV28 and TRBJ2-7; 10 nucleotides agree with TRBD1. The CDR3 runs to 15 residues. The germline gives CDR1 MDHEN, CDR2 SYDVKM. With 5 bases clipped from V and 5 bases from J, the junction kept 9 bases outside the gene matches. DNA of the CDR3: TGTGCCAGCAGTCCCACCTCCGGGACAGGGGACGAGCAGTACTTC. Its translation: CASSPTSGTGDEQYF.

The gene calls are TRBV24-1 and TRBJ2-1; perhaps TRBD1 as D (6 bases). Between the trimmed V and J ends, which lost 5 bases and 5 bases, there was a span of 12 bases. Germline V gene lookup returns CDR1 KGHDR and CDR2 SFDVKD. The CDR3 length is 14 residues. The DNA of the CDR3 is TGTGCCACCAGTGGCCTACAGGGTGACAATGAGCAGTTCTTC. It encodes CATSGLQGDNEQFF.

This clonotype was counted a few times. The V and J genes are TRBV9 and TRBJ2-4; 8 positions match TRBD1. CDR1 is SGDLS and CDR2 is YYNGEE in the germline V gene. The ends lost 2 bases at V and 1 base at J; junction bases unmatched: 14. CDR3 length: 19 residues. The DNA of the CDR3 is TGTGCCAGCAGCGTCTCGATCCAGGTGACAGGGGACGCCAAAAACATTCAGTACTTC. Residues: CASSVSIQVTGDAKNIQYF.

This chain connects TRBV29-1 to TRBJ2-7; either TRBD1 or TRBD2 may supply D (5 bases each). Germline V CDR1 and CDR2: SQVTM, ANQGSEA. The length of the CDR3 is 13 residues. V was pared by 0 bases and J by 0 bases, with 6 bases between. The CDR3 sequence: CSVEEGDSYEQYF. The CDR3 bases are TGCAGCGTTGAAGAGGGGGACTCCTACGAGCAGTACTTC.

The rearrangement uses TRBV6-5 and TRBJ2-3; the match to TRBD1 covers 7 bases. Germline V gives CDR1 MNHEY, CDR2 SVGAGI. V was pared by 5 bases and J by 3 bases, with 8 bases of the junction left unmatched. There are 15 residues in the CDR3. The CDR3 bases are TGTGCCAGCAGTCCAGTTGACAGGGTAACAGATACGCAGTATTTT. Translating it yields CASSPVDRVTDTQYF.

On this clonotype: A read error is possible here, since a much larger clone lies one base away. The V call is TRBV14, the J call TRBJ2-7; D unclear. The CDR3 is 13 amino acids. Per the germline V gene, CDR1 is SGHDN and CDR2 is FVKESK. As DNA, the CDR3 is TGTGCCGGCAGCCCTATTAACTCCTACGAGCAGTACTTC. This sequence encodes CAGSPINSYEQYF.

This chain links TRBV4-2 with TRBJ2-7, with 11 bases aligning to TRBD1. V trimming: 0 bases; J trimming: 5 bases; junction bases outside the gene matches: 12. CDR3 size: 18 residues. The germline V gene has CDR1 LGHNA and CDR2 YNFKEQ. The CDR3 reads CASSQDLLGTGGFHEQYF. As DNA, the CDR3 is TGTGCCAGCAGCCAAGATCTTTTGGGGACAGGGGGTTTCCACGAGCAGTACTTC.

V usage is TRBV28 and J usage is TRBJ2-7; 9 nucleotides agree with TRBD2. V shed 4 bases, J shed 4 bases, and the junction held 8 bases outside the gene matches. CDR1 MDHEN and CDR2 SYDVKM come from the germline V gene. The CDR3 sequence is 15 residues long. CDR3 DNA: TGTGCCAGCAGTTCACCGGGACTAGCTATATACGAGCAGTACTTC. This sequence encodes CASSSPGLAIYEQYF.

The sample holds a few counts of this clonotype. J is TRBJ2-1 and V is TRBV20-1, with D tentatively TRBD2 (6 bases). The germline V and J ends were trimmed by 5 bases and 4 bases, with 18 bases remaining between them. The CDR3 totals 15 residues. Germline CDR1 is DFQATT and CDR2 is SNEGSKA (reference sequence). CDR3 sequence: CSAYGTRQGYNEQFF. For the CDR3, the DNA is TGCAGTGCTTACGGGACTCGGCAGGGTTACAATGAGCAGTTCTTC.

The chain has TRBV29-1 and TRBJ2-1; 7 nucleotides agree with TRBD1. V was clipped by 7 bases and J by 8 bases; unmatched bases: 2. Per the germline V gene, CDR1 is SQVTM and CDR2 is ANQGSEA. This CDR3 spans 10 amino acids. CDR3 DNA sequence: TGCAGCGGTGGACAGGATGAGCAGTTCTTC. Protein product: CSGGQDEQFF.

This CDR3 reads CASRYLGTDTQYF. CDR3 sequence (DNA): TGTGCCAGCAGGTATTTGGGCACAGATACGCAGTATTTT. The chain joins TRBV12-3 or TRBV12-4 to TRBJ2-3; no firm D call. The CDR3 runs to 13 residues. The V end was cut by 6 bases, the J end by 1 base, with 8 bases between.